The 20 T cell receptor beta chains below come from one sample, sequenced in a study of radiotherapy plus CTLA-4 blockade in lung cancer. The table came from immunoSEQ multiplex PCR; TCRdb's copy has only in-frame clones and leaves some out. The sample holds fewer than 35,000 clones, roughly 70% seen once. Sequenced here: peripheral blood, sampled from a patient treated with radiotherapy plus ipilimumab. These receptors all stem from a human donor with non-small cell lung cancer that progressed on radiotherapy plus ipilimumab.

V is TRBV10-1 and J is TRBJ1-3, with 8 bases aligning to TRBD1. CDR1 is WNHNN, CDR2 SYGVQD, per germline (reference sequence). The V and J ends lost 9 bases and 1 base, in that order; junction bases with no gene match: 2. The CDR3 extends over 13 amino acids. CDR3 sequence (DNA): TGCGCCAGTGGGACAGGTTCTGGAAACACCATATATTTT. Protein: CASGTGSGNTIYF.

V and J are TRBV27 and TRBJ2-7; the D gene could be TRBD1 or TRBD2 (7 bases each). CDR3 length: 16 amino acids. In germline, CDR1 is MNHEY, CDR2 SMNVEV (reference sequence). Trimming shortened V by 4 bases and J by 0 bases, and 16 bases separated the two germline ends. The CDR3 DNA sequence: TGTGCCAGCAGTTCCCAGGGGGGGCTTAGCTCCTACGAGCAGTACTTC. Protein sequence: CASSSQGGLSSYEQYF.

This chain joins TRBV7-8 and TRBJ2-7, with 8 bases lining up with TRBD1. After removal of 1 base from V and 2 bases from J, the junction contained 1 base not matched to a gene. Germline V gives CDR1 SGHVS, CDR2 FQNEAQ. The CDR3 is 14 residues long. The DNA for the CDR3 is TGTGCCAGCAGCTTAGGGGGACAGGCCTACGAGCAGTACTTC. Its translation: CASSLGGQAYEQYF.

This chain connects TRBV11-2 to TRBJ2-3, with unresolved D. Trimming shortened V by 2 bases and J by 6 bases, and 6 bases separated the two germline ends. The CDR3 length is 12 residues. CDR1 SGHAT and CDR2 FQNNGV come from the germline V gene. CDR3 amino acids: CASSLTGDTQYF. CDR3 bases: TGTGCCAGCAGCTTAACGGGTGATACGCAGTATTTT. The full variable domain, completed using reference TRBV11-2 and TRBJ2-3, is EAGVAQSPRYKIIEKRQSVAFWCNPISGHATLYWYQQILGQGPKLLIQFQNNGVVDDSQLPKDRFSAERLKGVDSTLKIQPAKLEDSAVYLCASSLTGDTQYFGPGTRLTVL.

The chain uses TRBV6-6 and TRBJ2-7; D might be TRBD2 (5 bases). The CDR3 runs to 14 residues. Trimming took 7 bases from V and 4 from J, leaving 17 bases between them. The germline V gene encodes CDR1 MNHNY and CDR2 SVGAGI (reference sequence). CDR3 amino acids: CASMGSGSEYEQYF. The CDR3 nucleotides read TGTGCCAGCATGGGGTCGGGGAGCGAGTACGAGCAGTACTTC.

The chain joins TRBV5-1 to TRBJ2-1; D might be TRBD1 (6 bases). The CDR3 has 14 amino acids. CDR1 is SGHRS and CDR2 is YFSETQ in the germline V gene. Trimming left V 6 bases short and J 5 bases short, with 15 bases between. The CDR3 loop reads CASTSWTENNEQFF. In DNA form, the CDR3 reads TGCGCCAGCACCTCTTGGACAGAAAACAATGAGCAGTTCTTC.

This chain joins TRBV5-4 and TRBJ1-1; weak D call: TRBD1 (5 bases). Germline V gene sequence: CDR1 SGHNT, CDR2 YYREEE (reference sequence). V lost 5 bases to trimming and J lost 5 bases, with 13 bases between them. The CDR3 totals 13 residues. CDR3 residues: CASRMSQGTEAFF. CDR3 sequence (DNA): TGTGCCAGCAGGATGTCGCAGGGAACTGAAGCTTTCTTT.

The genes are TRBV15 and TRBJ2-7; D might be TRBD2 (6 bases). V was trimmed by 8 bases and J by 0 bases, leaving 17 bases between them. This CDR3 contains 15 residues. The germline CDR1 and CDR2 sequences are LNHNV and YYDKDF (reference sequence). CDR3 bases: TGTGCCACCGGGGATGGGAGGCGGAGCTCCTACGAGCAGTACTTC. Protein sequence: CATGDGRRSSYEQYF. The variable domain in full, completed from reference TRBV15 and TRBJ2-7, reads DAMVIQNPRYQVTQFGKPVTLSCSQTLNHNVMYWYQQKSSQAPKLLFHYYDKDFNNEADTPDNFQSRRPNTSFCFLDIRSPGLGDTAMYLCATGDGRRSSYEQYFGPGTRLTVT.

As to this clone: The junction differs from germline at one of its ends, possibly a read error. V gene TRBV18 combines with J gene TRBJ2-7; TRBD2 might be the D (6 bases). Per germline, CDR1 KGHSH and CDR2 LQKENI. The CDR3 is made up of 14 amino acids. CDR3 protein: CGSSPGGVKYEQYF. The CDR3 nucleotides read TGTGGCAGCTCACCAGGAGGGGTAAAGTACGAGCAGTACTTC.

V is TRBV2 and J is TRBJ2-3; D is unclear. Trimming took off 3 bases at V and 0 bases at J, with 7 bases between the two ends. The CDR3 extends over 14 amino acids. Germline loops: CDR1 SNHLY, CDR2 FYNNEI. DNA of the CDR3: TGTGCCAGCAGTGATCCCGGGAGCACAGATACGCAGTATTTT. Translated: CASSDPGSTDTQYF.

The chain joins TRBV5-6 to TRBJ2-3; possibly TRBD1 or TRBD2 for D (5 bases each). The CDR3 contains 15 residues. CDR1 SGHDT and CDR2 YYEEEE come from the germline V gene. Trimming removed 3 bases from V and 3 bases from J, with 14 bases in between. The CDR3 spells CASSSPGPTTDTQYF. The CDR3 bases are TGTGCCAGCAGCTCCCCGGGGCCGACGACAGATACGCAGTATTTT. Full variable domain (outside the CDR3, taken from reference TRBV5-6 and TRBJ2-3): DAGVTQSPTHLIKTRGQQVTLRCSPKSGHDTVSWYQQALGQGPQFIFQYYEEEERQRGNFPDRFSGHQFPNYSSELNVNALLLGDSALYLCASSSPGPTTDTQYFGPGTRLTVL.

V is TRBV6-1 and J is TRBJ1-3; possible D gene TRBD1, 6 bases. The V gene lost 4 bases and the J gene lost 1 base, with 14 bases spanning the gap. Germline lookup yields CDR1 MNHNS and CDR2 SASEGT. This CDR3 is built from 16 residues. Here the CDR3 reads CASSGARGGSGNTIYF. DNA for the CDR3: TGTGCCAGCAGTGGAGCCAGGGGAGGTTCTGGAAACACCATATATTTT.

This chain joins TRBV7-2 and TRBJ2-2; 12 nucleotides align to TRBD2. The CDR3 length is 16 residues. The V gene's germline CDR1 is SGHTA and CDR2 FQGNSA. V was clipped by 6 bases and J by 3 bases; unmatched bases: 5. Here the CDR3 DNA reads TGTGCCAGCAGAAGACTAGCGGGGGCGCACACCGGGGAGCTGTTTTTT. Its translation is CASRRLAGAHTGELFF.

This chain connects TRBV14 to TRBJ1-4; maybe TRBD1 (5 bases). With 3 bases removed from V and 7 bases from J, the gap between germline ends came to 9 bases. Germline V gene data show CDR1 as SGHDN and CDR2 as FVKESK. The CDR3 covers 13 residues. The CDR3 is CASSQGGAEKLFF. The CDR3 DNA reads TGTGCCAGCAGCCAGGGTGGGGCTGAAAAACTGTTTTTT. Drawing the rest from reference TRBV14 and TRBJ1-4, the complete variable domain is EAGVTQFPSHSVIEKGQTVTLRCDPISGHDNLYWYRRVMGKEIKFLLHFVKESKQDESGMPNNRFLAERTGGTYSTLKVQPAELEDSGVYFCASSQGGAEKLFFGSGTQLSVL.

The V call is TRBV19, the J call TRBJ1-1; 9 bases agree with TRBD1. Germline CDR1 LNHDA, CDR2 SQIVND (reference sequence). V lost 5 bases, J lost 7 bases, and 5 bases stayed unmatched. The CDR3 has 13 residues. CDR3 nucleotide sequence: TGTGCCAGTAGTTTACAGGGGGCAAGTGAAGCTTTCTTT. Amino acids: CASSLQGASEAFF.

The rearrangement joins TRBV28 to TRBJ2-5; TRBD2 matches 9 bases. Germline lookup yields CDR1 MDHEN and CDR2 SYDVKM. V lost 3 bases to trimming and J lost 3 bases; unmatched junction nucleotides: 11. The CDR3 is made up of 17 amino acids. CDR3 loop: CASSFTYGTSSEETQYF. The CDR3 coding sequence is TGTGCCAGCAGTTTTACGTACGGGACTAGCTCGGAAGAGACCCAGTACTTC.

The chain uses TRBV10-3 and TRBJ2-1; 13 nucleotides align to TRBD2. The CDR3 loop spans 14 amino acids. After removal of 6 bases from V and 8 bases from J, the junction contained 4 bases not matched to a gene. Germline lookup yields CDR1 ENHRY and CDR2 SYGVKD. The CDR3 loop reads CAISGLAGDHEQFF. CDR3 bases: TGTGCCATCAGCGGACTAGCGGGAGATCATGAGCAGTTCTTC.

The CDR3 region has the DNA TGTGCCAGCAGCGTATCCGGGGGGGAGACCCAGTACTTC. This encodes CASSVSGGETQYF. The chain recombines TRBV9 with TRBJ2-5, with 7 bases lining up with TRBD2. Trimming took 1 base from V and 5 from J; bases not matched to a gene: 2. CDR1 is SGDLS, CDR2 YYNGEE, per germline. The CDR3 has 13 residues.

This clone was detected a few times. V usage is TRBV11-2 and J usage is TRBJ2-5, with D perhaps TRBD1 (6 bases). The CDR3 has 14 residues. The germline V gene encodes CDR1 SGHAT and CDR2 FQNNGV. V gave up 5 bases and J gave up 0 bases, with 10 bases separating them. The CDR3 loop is CASSLGTHQETQYF. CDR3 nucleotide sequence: TGTGCCAGCAGCCTAGGGACACACCAAGAGACCCAGTACTTC.

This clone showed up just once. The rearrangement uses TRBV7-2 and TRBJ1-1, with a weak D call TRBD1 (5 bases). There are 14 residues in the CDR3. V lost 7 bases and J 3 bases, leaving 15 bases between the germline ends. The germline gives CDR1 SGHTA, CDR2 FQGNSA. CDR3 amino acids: CASIQSPQDTEAFF. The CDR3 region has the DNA TGTGCCAGCATCCAATCCCCACAGGACACTGAAGCTTTCTTT.